This passage covers 22 T cell receptor beta chains from one sample sequenced in a study of blood T cell repertoires in COVID-19. The assay was immunoSEQ multiplex PCR, and TCRdb's table has in-frame clones only and misses some. The sample carries 190,000 or so clones, around 80% recorded once. Material for sequencing was peripheral blood. The receptors shown here come from a woman older than 75 with COVID-19, enrolled during active disease.

This clone was seen a few times. The chain couples TRBV13 to TRBJ2-1, with D possibly matching TRBD2 (6 bases). Germline V gene data show CDR1 as PRHDT and CDR2 as FYEKMQ (reference sequence). This CDR3 region has 16 residues. V was trimmed by 4 bases and J by 4 bases, leaving 17 bases between them. This CDR3 reads CASSSRRGLAYNEQFF. CDR3 nucleotide sequence: TGTGCCAGCAGCTCTAGGAGGGGTCTAGCTTACAATGAGCAGTTCTTC.

The V call is TRBV6-1, the J call TRBJ2-7; 8 bases fit TRBD1. Trimming removed 2 bases from V and 3 bases from J; junction bases left unmatched: 6. In germline, CDR1 is MNHNS, CDR2 SASEGT. This CDR3 comprises 15 residues. In DNA, the CDR3 is TGTGCCAGCAGTGAACGGACAGGGAGCTTCTACGAGCAGTACTTC. It is translated as CASSERTGSFYEQYF.

The chain couples TRBV7-3 to TRBJ2-1; D uncertain. There are 13 residues in the CDR3. V was pared by 5 bases and J by 8 bases, with 13 bases between. Germline V lookup: CDR1 SGHTA, CDR2 FQGTGA. The DNA for the CDR3 is TGTGCCAGCAGCCCCCCCTCCCGGGATGAGCAGTTCTTC. Protein product: CASSPPSRDEQFF.

The genes are TRBV4-2 and TRBJ2-2; a weak D match, TRBD1 (6 bases). This CDR3 has 16 residues. V dropped 0 bases and J dropped 7 bases, with 15 bases sitting between them. From germline, CDR1 is LGHNA and CDR2 YNFKEQ. CDR3 sequence: CASSQDLAGVLGELFF. The CDR3 DNA reads as TGTGCCAGCAGCCAAGATCTTGCAGGGGTTCTCGGGGAGCTGTTTTTT.

The rearrangement links TRBV6-4 to TRBJ2-7; TRBD2 aligns across 11 bases. Germline CDR1 is MRHNA and CDR2 is SNTAGT. The CDR3 spans 13 residues. The junction had 6 bases not matched to a gene; V was cut back by 4 bases and J by 10 bases. CDR3 protein: CASSVLAGGSQYF. In DNA, the CDR3 is TGTGCCAGCAGTGTTCTAGCGGGAGGTTCTCAGTACTTC.

The chain links TRBV7-9 to TRBJ2-3; the match to TRBD1 covers 8 bases. The germline CDR1 and CDR2 sequences are SEHNR and FQNEAQ (reference sequence). With 1 base clipped from V and 2 bases from J, the junction kept 5 bases outside the gene matches. The CDR3 spans 16 residues. CDR3 bases: TGTGCCAGCAGCTTAGTGGGACAGGCGCTCACAGATACGCAGTATTTT. Translating gives CASSLVGQALTDTQYF. The variable domain in full, with the rest retrieved from reference TRBV7-9 and TRBJ2-3, is DTGVSQNPRHKITKRGQNVTFRCDPISEHNRLYWYRQTLGQGPEFLTYFQNEAQLEKSRLLSDRFSAERPKGSFSTLEIQRTEQGDSAMYLCASSLVGQALTDTQYFGPGTRLTVL.

The chain couples TRBV5-3 to TRBJ2-1; 9 nucleotides line up with TRBD2. TRBV5-3 is designated an ORF whose function remains uncertain. Trimming at V came to 3 bases and at J to 8 bases, leaving 18 bases not matched to a gene. There are 18 residues in the CDR3. The CDR3 loop reads CARSSGEASGIFVYEQFF. The CDR3 DNA is TGTGCCAGAAGCTCTGGGGAGGCTAGCGGGATTTTCGTTTATGAGCAGTTCTTC.

V and J are TRBV10-3 and TRBJ2-5; 14 nucleotides line up with TRBD2. Trimming removed 6 bases from V and 1 base from J; junction bases left unmatched: 10. Germline-derived CDR1 and CDR2 are ENHRY and SYGVKD. CDR3 length: 18 residues. The CDR3 sequence: CAISGLAGGPVGQETQYF. DNA for the CDR3: TGTGCCATCAGCGGACTAGCGGGGGGCCCGGTCGGCCAAGAGACCCAGTACTTC.

This clone came up a few times. This chain connects TRBV29-1 to TRBJ2-7; D unclear. This CDR3 region has 14 residues. Deletions cut 0 bases from V and 2 bases from J, with 11 bases between. Germline values: CDR1 SQVTM, CDR2 ANQGSEA. The chain's CDR3 is CSVEDVRFPYEQYF. In DNA, the CDR3 is TGCAGCGTTGAAGATGTGCGGTTTCCCTACGAGCAGTACTTC.

CDR3 in DNA: TGTGCCAGCAGCCAAGTGGGGACAGGAGTTATTAACTATGGCTACACCTTC. Encoded protein: CASSQVGTGVINYGYTF. The chain is built from TRBV14 and TRBJ1-2; TRBD1 matches at 8 bases. J lost 1 base, V lost 1 base, and 8 bases had no gene match. Germline values: CDR1 SGHDN, CDR2 FVKESK. The CDR3 covers 17 residues.

This clone has at least ten counts. The chain has TRBV5-1 and TRBJ2-1, with 12 bases that match TRBD2. From germline, CDR1 is SGHRS and CDR2 YFSETQ. Trimming took 3 bases from V and 7 from J; bases not matched to a gene: 2. There are 14 residues in the CDR3. The chain's CDR3 is CASSWTSGINEQFF. In DNA, the CDR3 is TGCGCCAGCAGCTGGACTAGCGGGATTAATGAGCAGTTCTTC.

This chain joins TRBV5-1 and TRBJ1-2; 7 nucleotides line up with TRBD1. Trimming removed 4 bases from V and 3 bases from J; junction bases left unmatched: 9. The germline CDR1 and CDR2 sequences are SGHRS and YFSETQ. The CDR3 loop spans 15 amino acids. In DNA, the CDR3 is TGCGCCAGCAGCACCCAGGCAGGGGGTTACTATGGCTACACCTTC. It encodes CASSTQAGGYYGYTF.

The chain links TRBV4-2 to TRBJ2-2; D perhaps matches TRBD1 (5 bases). Trimming shortened V by 2 bases and J by 0 bases, and 10 bases separated the two germline ends. CDR1 and CDR2 from the germline V gene are LGHNA and YNFKEQ. The CDR3 has 16 residues. The CDR3 DNA is TGTGCCAGCAGCCAATTTACAGGCGCGAACACCGGGGAGCTGTTTTTT. Protein: CASSQFTGANTGELFF.

This clone was seen once. V and J are TRBV19 and TRBJ1-5; weak D call: TRBD1 (6 bases). The germline gives CDR1 LNHDA, CDR2 SQIVND (reference sequence). The CDR3 totals 13 residues. Between the trimmed V and J ends, which lost 6 bases and 4 bases, there was a span of 10 bases. This CDR3 is CASSPQGNQPQHF. The CDR3 region has the DNA TGTGCCAGTAGCCCACAGGGAAATCAGCCCCAGCATTTT.

The chain employs TRBV3-1 (or the pseudogene TRBV3-2) and TRBJ2-2, with 8 positions matching TRBD2. CDR1 is LGHDT, CDR2 YNNKEL, per germline (reference sequence). CDR3 length equals 16 residues. Unmatched junction bases numbered 6, after V lost 4 bases and J lost 2 bases. CDR3 DNA sequence: TGTGCCAGCAGCCCCGCTAGCGGGCCTAACACCGGGGAGCTGTTTTTT. It is translated as CASSPASGPNTGELFF.

V gene TRBV19 combines with J gene TRBJ2-1, with TRBD2 matching 7 bases. The V gene's germline CDR1 is LNHDA and CDR2 SQIVND (reference sequence). The trim removed 9 bases at V and 6 bases at J, leaving 8 bases unmatched. The CDR3 length is 13 residues. The chain's CDR3 is CASRTSWVNEQFF. As DNA, the CDR3 is TGTGCCAGCCGGACTAGTTGGGTCAATGAGCAGTTCTTC.

The CDR3 coding sequence is TGTGCCAGTAGTTCAAGACAGGGTTTCCCAGATACGCAGTATTTT. The encoded protein is CASSSRQGFPDTQYF. The chain employs TRBV19 and TRBJ2-3, with 7 bases identical to TRBD1. Germline V lookup: CDR1 LNHDA, CDR2 SQIVND (reference sequence). With 5 bases clipped from V and 4 bases from J, the junction kept 9 bases outside the gene matches. The CDR3 extends over 15 amino acids.

The chain uses TRBV25-1 and TRBJ1-2; D remains ambiguous. This CDR3 comprises 15 residues. The germline CDR1 and CDR2 sequences are MGHDK and SYGVNS. V was cut by 6 bases and J by 8 bases, with 22 bases left in between. CDR3 sequence (DNA): TGTGCCAGCAGCAAGGAGGACTGGATCTTGGAAGGCTACACCTTC. It encodes CASSKEDWILEGYTF.

V is TRBV5-4 and J is TRBJ2-2; D possibly corresponds to TRBD2 (5 bases). The CDR3 extends over 15 amino acids. Per germline, CDR1 SGHNT and CDR2 YYREEE (reference sequence). The V gene lost 3 bases and the J gene lost 2 bases, with 11 bases spanning the gap. In DNA, the CDR3 is TGTGCCAGCAGCTCAGGACTCCATAACACCGGGGAGCTGTTTTTT. Translating gives CASSSGLHNTGELFF.

This clone was recorded many times. V usage is TRBV9 and J usage is TRBJ2-7; TRBD1 aligns across 7 bases. With 3 bases clipped from V and 6 bases from J, the junction kept 6 bases outside the gene matches. Germline CDR1 and CDR2: SGDLS and YYNGEE. The CDR3 contains 13 residues. CDR3 sequence: CASSEGAFSEQYF. Here the CDR3 DNA reads TGTGCCAGCAGCGAGGGGGCCTTCTCCGAGCAGTACTTC.

There are a few counts of this clone. The V and J genes are TRBV2 and TRBJ2-5, with a tentative D call TRBD2 (6 bases). The CDR3 covers 18 residues. The V end lost 4 bases, the J end lost 3 bases, and 24 bases lay between the germline ends. CDR1 is SNHLY, CDR2 FYNNEI, per germline. The CDR3 nucleotides read TGTGCCAGCAGTGGCCTCTTTACTACCGGGACTGGTGAAGAGACCCAGTACTTC. It translates to CASSGLFTTGTGEETQYF.

CDR3 nucleotide sequence: TGTGCCAGCAGCTTAGAGTGGGGCGATACGCAGTATTTT. It codes for CASSLEWGDTQYF. V gene TRBV7-9 combines with J gene TRBJ2-3; tentatively, D is TRBD1 (5 bases). The length of the CDR3 is 13 residues. Trimming removed 1 base at V and 6 bases at J, with 8 bases between. Germline V gene data show CDR1 as SEHNR and CDR2 as FQNEAQ (reference sequence).